This TCR beta chain was captured in a study of immune characterization of retroperitoneal liposarcoma. TCRdb re-analysed the PCR reads in MiXCR, keeping a single row per CDR3 protein. The sample lists 10,000 to 11,000 distinct CDR3 sequences, 37% occurring once. The TCR was taken from a female donor with retroperitoneal liposarcoma. Sequenced: tumor tissue.

The CDR3 nucleotides are TGTGCCAGCAGCTTTCTAATTCGTAGTAGTACCCCCAGCTCCTACGAGCAGTACTTC. This translates into CASSFLIRSSTPSSYEQYF. The chain employs TRBV11-2 and TRBJ2-1; D is uncertain. The assigned J gene may be wrong: the sequence end matches TRBJ2-7 better. CDR1 is SGHAT, CDR2 FQNNGV, per germline. This CDR3 has 19 residues.